This passage covers 24 T cell receptor beta chains from one sample sequenced in a study of T cells in women clearing cervical HPV infection. Profiled with immunoSEQ multiplex PCR; TCRdb holds only in-frame clones, not every one. Here the sample table reports around 12,000 clones. Sequenced material: blood buffy coat. These TCRs come from a woman between 18 and 70 years old with a cervical HPV16 infection that either progressed to CIN3+ or cleared (not recorded which).

As concerns this clone: The sequence runs out 3 residues before the end of the CDR3; the remainder is reconstructed from the germline J gene. V gene TRBV30 combines with J gene TRBJ2-3, with a tentative D call TRBD2 (6 bases). The V end was cut by 0 bases, the J end by 8 bases, with 12 bases between. In germline, CDR1 is GTSNPN, CDR2 SVGIG (reference sequence). The CDR3 has 13 amino acids. CDR3 bases read: TGTGCCTGGAGTGTAACTAGCCCGGGTACG. It is translated as CAWSVTSPGT. The whole CDR3 sequence is CAWSVTSPGTQYF.

As to this clone: The observed sequence ends 3 residues before the CDR3 terminus, with the missing tail filled in from the germline J gene. The chain employs TRBV5-4 and TRBJ2-7; D unresolved. The CDR3 runs 14 residues. Germline V gene sequence: CDR1 SGHNT, CDR2 YYREEE (reference sequence). V was cut by 0 bases and J by 0 bases, with 7 bases left in between. The chain's CDR3 is CASSLELSSYEQYF. The CDR3 bases that were read are TGTGCCAGCAGCTTGGAGCTATCCTCCTACGAG.

About this clone: The read is 3 residues too short to cover the CDR3 end, so that end is filled in from the germline J gene. The rearrangement links TRBV6-1 to TRBJ2-1, with 11 bases identical to TRBD2. Germline-derived CDR1 and CDR2 are MNHNS and SASEGT. V shed 4 bases and J 8 bases; nucleotides not matched to a gene: 10. CDR3 length equals 16 residues. The CDR3 loop is CASSGGLTSGAYEQFF. The sequenced CDR3 bases are TGTGCCAGCAGTGGGGGGTTGACTAGCGGGGCATATGAG.

Comments on this clone: The read stops 3 residues short of the end of the CDR3; the missing end is completed from the germline J gene. The genes are TRBV19 and TRBJ2-7; 9 bases map to TRBD1. Losses at the gene ends were 2 bases for V and 6 bases for J; bases not matched to a gene: 8. The CDR3 is 15 amino acids. CDR1 is LNHDA, CDR2 SQIVND, per germline (reference sequence). The covered CDR3 bases are TGTGCCAGTAGTATAATAGGGACAGGGTCCGGCGAG. Translation: CASSIIGTGSGE. The entire CDR3 protein reads CASSIIGTGSGEQYF.

About this clone itself: The read ends 3 residues before the CDR3 terminus; that terminus is restored from the germline J gene. The gene calls are TRBV7-6 and TRBJ2-2, with D tentatively TRBD1 (6 bases). The CDR3 contains 16 residues. V was pared by 4 bases and J by 8 bases, with 20 bases between. The germline V gene encodes CDR1 SGHVS and CDR2 FNYEAQ. The CDR3 bases that were read are TGTGCCAGCAGCTCCAGGGGCCAGGGGCCTTTTGGGGAG. As protein: CASSSRGQGPFGE. The whole CDR3 protein reads CASSSRGQGPFGELFF.

Turning to this clone: The read stops 3 residues short of the end of the CDR3; the missing end is completed from the germline J gene. This chain connects TRBV2 to TRBJ2-7, with D possibly matching TRBD1 (5 bases). Germline V CDR1 and CDR2: SNHLY, FYNNEI. The CDR3 covers 14 residues. V gave up 7 bases and J gave up 5 bases, with 18 bases separating them. CDR3 sequence: CASIRESQGNEQYF. The covered CDR3 bases are TGTGCCAGCATCAGAGAATCCCAGGGAAACGAG.

This clone registers medium-sized by frequency. Coverage ceases 3 residues before the CDR3 finishes, and the germline J gene fills in the end. This chain connects TRBV10-3 to TRBJ2-5; D remains unclear. V was clipped by 3 bases and J by 4 bases, with 9 bases between them. The length of the CDR3 is 13 residues. Germline CDR1 ENHRY, CDR2 SYGVKD. This CDR3 reads CAISDSPRETQYF. CDR3 DNA, as far as it was read: TGTGCCATCAGTGATTCACCCAGAGAGACC.

CDR3 loop: CASSQDEGALTDTQYF. CDR3 DNA (partial): TGCGCCAGCAGCCAAGATGAGGGGGCGCTTACAGATACG. This chain links TRBV4-1 with TRBJ2-3, with TRBD1 matching 7 bases. The read ends 3 residues shy of where the CDR3 ends; the end is completed using the germline J gene. The CDR3 runs 16 residues. The germline V gene has CDR1 MGHRA and CDR2 YSYEKL. V shed 0 bases and J 3 bases; nucleotides not matched to a gene: 6.

Regarding this clone: The CDR3 end lies 3 residues beyond the end of the read and is filled in from the germline J gene. The rearrangement joins TRBV19 to TRBJ2-2, with 7 bases aligning to TRBD1. This CDR3 is built from 17 residues. After removal of 6 bases from V and 0 bases from J, the junction contained 10 bases not matched to a gene. Germline values: CDR1 LNHDA, CDR2 SQIVND (reference sequence). The CDR3 is CASRKRAQGANTGELFF. The sequenced CDR3 bases are TGTGCCAGTAGGAAGAGGGCGCAGGGGGCGAACACCGGGGAG.

Points on this clone: The read ends 3 residues before the CDR3 terminus; that terminus is restored from the germline J gene. The chain joins TRBV7-6 to TRBJ1-6; a possible D gene is TRBD1 (6 bases). This CDR3 is built from 14 residues. Looked up from germline, CDR1 is SGHVS and CDR2 is FNYEAQ. V was cut by 4 bases and J by 4 bases, with 8 bases left in between. The CDR3 region is CASSSDSYNSPLHF. The part of the CDR3 DNA that was read is TGTGCCAGCAGCTCGGACAGTTATAATTCACCC.

In regard to this clone: The read ends 3 residues before the CDR3 terminus; that terminus is restored from the germline J gene. The V and J genes are TRBV6-2 or TRBV6-3 and TRBJ2-3; TRBD1 might be the D (5 bases). This CDR3 has 15 residues. Germline CDR1 and CDR2: MNHEY and SVGEGT. Incomplete CDR3 DNA: TGTGCCAGCAGGTCCGACAGCGACTTTCAACAGCCG. Translating it yields CASRSDSDFQQP. In full, the CDR3 is CASRSDSDFQQPQYF.

CDR3 bases read: TGTGCCAGCAGTGAAGCAGGCTACGAG. It specifies CASSEAGYE. The CDR3 as a whole reads CASSEAGYEQYF. The chain joins TRBV2 to TRBJ2-7; D is unresolved. The CDR3 end is not reached by the read, which stops 3 residues before it; the germline J gene fills it in. Germline V CDR1 and CDR2: SNHLY, FYNNEI. This CDR3 has 12 residues. With 0 bases removed from V and 3 bases from J, the gap between germline ends came to 3 bases.

Of note for this clone: The DNA ends 3 residues before the CDR3 does, and the rest of the CDR3 is filled in from the germline J gene. This chain uses TRBV2 with TRBJ1-2, with 7 bases aligning to TRBD1. Germline lookup yields CDR1 SNHLY and CDR2 FYNNEI. This CDR3 has 12 residues. V gave up 5 bases and J gave up 4 bases; unmatched junction bases: 1. The part of the CDR3 DNA that was read is TGTGCCAGCAGTTGGGACAGCTATGGC. Its translation: CASSWDSYG. The entire CDR3 reads CASSWDSYGYTF.

Worth noting for this clone: The DNA ends 3 residues before the CDR3 does, and the rest of the CDR3 is filled in from the germline J gene. Different DNA sequences within this sample yield the same CDR3. The chain carries TRBV2 and TRBJ1-5; TRBD1 aligns across 8 bases. Germline trimming cut 2 bases from V and 1 base from J; bases unmatched to any gene: 4. The germline gives CDR1 SNHLY, CDR2 FYNNEI. The CDR3 consists of 16 residues. CDR3: CASSEQGARSNQPQHF. The sequenced part of the CDR3 DNA is TGTGCCAGCAGTGAACAGGGGGCGCGGAGCAATCAGCCC.

Details on this clone: The read ends 3 residues early relative to the CDR3; the germline J gene fills the gap. The rearrangement uses TRBV6-2 or TRBV6-3 and TRBJ2-1; D is tentatively TRBD1 or TRBD2 (5 bases each). The germline CDR1 and CDR2 sequences are MNHEY and SVGEGT. V gave up 5 bases and J gave up 3 bases, with 17 bases separating them. CDR3 length: 16 residues. The CDR3 region is CASSPRGLTSYNEQFF. CDR3 DNA (partial): TGTGCCAGCAGTCCGAGGGGTCTAACAAGCTACAATGAG.

Regarding this clone: The CDR3 goes on 3 residues after the read ends, and that part is filled in from the germline J gene. V is TRBV18 and J is TRBJ2-2; tentatively, D is TRBD1 (5 bases). V lost 0 bases to trimming and J lost 2 bases, with 10 bases between them. From germline, CDR1 is KGHSH and CDR2 LQKENI. The length of the CDR3 is 16 residues. The part of the CDR3 DNA that was read is TGTGCCAGCTCACCACCAGGGGCCCCTAACACCGGGGAG. This codes for CASSPPGAPNTGE. The entire CDR3 protein reads CASSPPGAPNTGELFF.

Of note for this clone: The read finishes 3 residues shy of the CDR3 end, and the germline J gene is used to complete it. The J gene is TRBJ2-4, the V gene TRBV7-9; 8 bases agree with TRBD1. The CDR3 runs to 14 residues. Per the germline V gene, CDR1 is SEHNR and CDR2 is FQNEAQ (reference sequence). The CDR3 reads CASSPPGQDYGQYF. The sequenced part of the CDR3 DNA is TGTGCCAGCAGCCCACCGGGACAGGACTATGGT.

By frequency, this clone is medium-sized. The sequence runs out 3 residues before the end of the CDR3; the remainder is reconstructed from the germline J gene. The chain employs TRBV30 and TRBJ1-6; TRBD1 agrees at 9 bases. CDR3 length: 15 amino acids. Germline CDR1 GTSNPN, CDR2 SVGIG (reference sequence). V lost 1 base, J lost 8 bases, and 6 bases stayed unmatched. The part of the CDR3 DNA that was read is TGTGCCTGGAGTGCGGGGCGGACAGGGGATTCACCC. Translation gives CAWSAGRTGDSP. In full, the CDR3 is CAWSAGRTGDSPLHF.

On this clone itself: Read coverage stops 3 residues before the CDR3 terminus; the germline J gene supplies the remainder. The genes are TRBV6-2 or TRBV6-3 and TRBJ1-2, with 9 bases fitting TRBD1. With V trimmed by 2 bases and J by 2 bases, 6 bases remained unmatched. The CDR3 loop spans 16 amino acids. CDR1 is MNHEY and CDR2 is SVGEGT in the germline V gene. The CDR3 DNA, read in part, is TGTGCCAGCAGTTACCAACAGGGGGCCGAAAACTATGGC. Translated: CASSYQQGAENYG. The whole CDR3 protein reads CASSYQQGAENYGYTF.

A note on this clone: The CDR3 goes on 3 residues after the read ends, and that part is filled in from the germline J gene. The chain employs TRBV18 and TRBJ2-1; D tentatively reads TRBD1 or TRBD2 (5 bases each). Germline assignment: CDR1 KGHSH and CDR2 LQKENI. The V gene lost 3 bases and the J gene lost 4 bases, with 13 bases spanning the gap. CDR3 length: 15 amino acids. CDR3 bases read: TGTGCCAGCTCACCGGAGGACAAAGAGTACAATGAG. This gives the protein CASSPEDKEYNE. The whole CDR3 sequence reads CASSPEDKEYNEQFF. The full variable domain, its missing parts supplied by reference TRBV18 and TRBJ2-1, is NAGVMQNPRHLVRRRGQEARLRCSPMKGHSHVYWYRQLPEEGLKFMVYLQKENIIDESGMPKERFSAEFPKEGPSILRIQQVVRGDSAAYFCASSPEDKEYNEQFFGPGTRLTVL.

Turning to this clone: The CDR3 is cut off 3 residues early in the read; its end comes from the germline J gene. V gene TRBV27 combines with J gene TRBJ2-7; 9 positions match TRBD1. CDR3 length equals 16 residues. Trimming removed 6 bases from V and 6 bases from J; junction bases left unmatched: 15. Germline values: CDR1 MNHEY, CDR2 SMNVEV (reference sequence). The CDR3 sequence: CASSKPPGTGYSEQYF. Incomplete CDR3 DNA: TGTGCCAGCAGCAAACCGCCCGGGACAGGGTATTCCGAG.

With respect to this clone: The read finishes 3 residues shy of the CDR3 end, and the germline J gene is used to complete it. The rearrangement links TRBV27 to TRBJ1-6; tentative D call: TRBD1 (6 bases). Trimming shortened V by 5 bases and J by 0 bases, and 14 bases separated the two germline ends. The CDR3 extends over 17 amino acids. Germline V gives CDR1 MNHEY, CDR2 SMNVEV (reference sequence). The CDR3 sequence is CASSPEQGSSYNSPLHF. The CDR3 DNA, read in part, is TGTGCCAGCAGTCCAGAACAGGGAAGCTCCTATAATTCACCC.

CDR3 DNA (partial): TGTGCCAGTCGTAGTTCCGGGGAGAACACTGAA. This encodes CASRSSGENTE. The CDR3 as a whole reads CASRSSGENTEAFF. V usage is TRBV2 and J usage is TRBJ1-1; no definite D call. The read is 3 residues too short to cover the CDR3 end, so that end is filled in from the germline J gene. V lost 9 bases, J lost 1 base, and 15 bases lay in between. This CDR3 contains 14 residues. The germline gives CDR1 SNHLY, CDR2 FYNNEI.

To note about this clone: The read falls 3 residues short of the CDR3 end, and the missing part is taken from the germline J gene. The V call is TRBV20-1, the J call TRBJ2-7; the match to TRBD2 covers 8 bases. The junction had 8 bases not matched to a gene; V was cut back by 3 bases and J by 4 bases. This CDR3 is built from 14 residues. CDR1 DFQATT and CDR2 SNEGSKA come from the germline V gene (reference sequence). The sequenced CDR3 bases are TGCAGTGCTAGCGGGGGGGCGGATTTTTACGAG. Translation: CSASGGADFYE. The CDR3 as a whole reads CSASGGADFYEQYF.